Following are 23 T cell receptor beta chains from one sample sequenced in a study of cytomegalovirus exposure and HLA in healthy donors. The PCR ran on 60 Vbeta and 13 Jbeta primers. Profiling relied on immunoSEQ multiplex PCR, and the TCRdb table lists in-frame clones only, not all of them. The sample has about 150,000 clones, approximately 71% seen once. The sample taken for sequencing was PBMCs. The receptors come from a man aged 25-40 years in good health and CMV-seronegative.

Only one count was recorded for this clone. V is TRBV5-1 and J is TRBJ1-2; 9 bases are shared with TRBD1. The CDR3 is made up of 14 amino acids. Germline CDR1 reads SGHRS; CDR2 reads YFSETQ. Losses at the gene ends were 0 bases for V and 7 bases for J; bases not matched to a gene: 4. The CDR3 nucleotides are TGCGCCAGCAGCTTGGAGGGACAGGGCGCTGGCTACACCTTC. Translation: CASSLEGQGAGYTF.

The CDR3 DNA sequence: TGTGCCTGGAGTGTAGGGGGCGCCTTTGGCTACACCTTC. Amino acids: CAWSVGGAFGYTF. The J gene is TRBJ1-2, the V gene TRBV30; TRBD1 agrees at 7 bases. The germline CDR1 and CDR2 sequences are GTSNPN and SVGIG (reference sequence). V dropped 0 bases and J dropped 7; count of bases not matched to a gene: 5. The CDR3 runs to 13 residues.

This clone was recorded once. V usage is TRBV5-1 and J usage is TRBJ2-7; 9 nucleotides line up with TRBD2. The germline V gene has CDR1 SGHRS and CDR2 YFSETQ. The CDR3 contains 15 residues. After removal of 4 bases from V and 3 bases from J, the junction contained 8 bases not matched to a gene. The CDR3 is CASSTLAGLIYEQYF. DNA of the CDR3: TGCGCCAGCAGCACACTAGCGGGTCTAATCTACGAGCAGTACTTC.

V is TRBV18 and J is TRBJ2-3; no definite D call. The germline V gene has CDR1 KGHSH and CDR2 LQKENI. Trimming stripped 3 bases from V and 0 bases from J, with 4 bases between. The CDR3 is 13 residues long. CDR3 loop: CASSPSSTDTQYF. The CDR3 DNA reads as TGTGCCAGCTCACCTAGCAGCACAGATACGCAGTATTTT.

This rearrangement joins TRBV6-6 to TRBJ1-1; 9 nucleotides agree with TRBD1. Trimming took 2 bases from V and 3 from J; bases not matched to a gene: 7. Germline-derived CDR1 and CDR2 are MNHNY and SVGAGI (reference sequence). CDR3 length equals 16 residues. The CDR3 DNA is TGTGCCAGCAGTTACACCGGGACAGGGTTCGACACTGAAGCTTTCTTT. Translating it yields CASSYTGTGFDTEAFF.

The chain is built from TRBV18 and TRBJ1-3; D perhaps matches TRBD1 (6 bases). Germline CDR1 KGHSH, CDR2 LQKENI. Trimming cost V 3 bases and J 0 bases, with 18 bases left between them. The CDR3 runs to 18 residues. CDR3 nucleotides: TGTGCCAGCTCACCGACCAACCAGGGACATAGCTCTGGAAACACCATATATTTT. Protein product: CASSPTNQGHSSGNTIYF.

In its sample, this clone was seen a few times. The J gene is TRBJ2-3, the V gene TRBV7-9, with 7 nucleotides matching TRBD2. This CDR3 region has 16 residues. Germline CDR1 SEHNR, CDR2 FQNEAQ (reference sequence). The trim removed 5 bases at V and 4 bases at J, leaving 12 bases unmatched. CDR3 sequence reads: CASSPTWTSTPDTQYF. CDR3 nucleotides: TGTGCCAGCAGCCCTACTTGGACTAGTACCCCAGATACGCAGTATTTT.

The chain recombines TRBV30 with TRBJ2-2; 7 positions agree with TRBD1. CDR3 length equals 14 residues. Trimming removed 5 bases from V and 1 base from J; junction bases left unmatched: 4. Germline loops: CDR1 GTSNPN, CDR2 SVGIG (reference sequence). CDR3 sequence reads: CAWGDSLNTGELFF. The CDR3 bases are TGTGCCTGGGGGGACAGCCTGAACACCGGGGAGCTGTTTTTT.

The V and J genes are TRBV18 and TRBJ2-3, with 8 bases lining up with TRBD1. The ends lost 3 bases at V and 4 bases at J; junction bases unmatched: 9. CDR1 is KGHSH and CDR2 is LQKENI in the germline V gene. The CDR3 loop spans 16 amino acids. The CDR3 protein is CASSPPGQASADTQYF. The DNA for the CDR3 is TGTGCCAGCTCACCCCCGGGACAGGCTAGCGCAGATACGCAGTATTTT.

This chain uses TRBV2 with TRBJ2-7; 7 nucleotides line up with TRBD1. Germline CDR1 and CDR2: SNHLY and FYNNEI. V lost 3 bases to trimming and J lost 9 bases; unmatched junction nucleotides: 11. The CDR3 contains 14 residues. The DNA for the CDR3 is TGTGCCAGCAGTGAGACCGGGACAGTGGGGCCGCAGTACTTC. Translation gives CASSETGTVGPQYF.

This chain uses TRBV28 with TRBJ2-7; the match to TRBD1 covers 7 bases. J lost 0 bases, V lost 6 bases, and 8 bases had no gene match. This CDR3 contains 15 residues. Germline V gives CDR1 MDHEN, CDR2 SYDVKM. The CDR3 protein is CASSPTGAPSYEQYF. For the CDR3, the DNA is TGTGCCAGCAGCCCTACAGGGGCTCCCTCCTACGAGCAGTACTTC.

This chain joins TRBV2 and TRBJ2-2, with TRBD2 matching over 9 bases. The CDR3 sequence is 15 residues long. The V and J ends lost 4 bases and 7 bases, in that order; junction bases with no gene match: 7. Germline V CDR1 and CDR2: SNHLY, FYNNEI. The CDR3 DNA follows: TGTGCCAGCAGTGGGGTAGCGGGAGCCGGCGGGGAGCTGTTTTTT. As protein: CASSGVAGAGGELFF.

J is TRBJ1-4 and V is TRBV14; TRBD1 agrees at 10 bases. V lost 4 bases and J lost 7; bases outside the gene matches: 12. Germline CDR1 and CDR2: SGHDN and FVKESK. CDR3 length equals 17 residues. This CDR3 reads CASSPAGQGFGGEKLFF. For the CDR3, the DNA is TGTGCCAGCAGCCCAGCGGGACAGGGGTTTGGCGGTGAAAAACTGTTTTTT. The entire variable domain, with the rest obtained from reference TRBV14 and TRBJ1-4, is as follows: EAGVTQFPSHSVIEKGQTVTLRCDPISGHDNLYWYRRVMGKEIKFLLHFVKESKQDESGMPNNRFLAERTGGTYSTLKVQPAELEDSGVYFCASSPAGQGFGGEKLFFGSGTQLSVL.

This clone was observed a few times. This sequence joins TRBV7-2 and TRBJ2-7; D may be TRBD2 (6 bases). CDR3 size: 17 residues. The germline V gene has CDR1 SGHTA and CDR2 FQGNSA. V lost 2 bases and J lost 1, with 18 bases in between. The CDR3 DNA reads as TGTGCCAGCAGCTTAATTCGACCAGCGGGTATTTCCTACGAGCAGTACTTC. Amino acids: CASSLIRPAGISYEQYF.

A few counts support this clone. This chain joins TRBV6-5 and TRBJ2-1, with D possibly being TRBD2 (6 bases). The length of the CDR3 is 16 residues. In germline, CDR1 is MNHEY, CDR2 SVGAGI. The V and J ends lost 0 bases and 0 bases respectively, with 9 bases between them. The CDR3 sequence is CASSYSIAVSYNEQFF. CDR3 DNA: TGTGCCAGCAGTTACTCGATAGCGGTCTCCTACAATGAGCAGTTCTTC.

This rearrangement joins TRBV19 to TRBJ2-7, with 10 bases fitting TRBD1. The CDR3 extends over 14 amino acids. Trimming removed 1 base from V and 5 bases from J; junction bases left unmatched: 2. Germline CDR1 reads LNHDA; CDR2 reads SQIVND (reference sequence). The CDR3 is CASSIVGQGNEQYF. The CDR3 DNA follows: TGTGCCAGTAGTATAGTGGGACAGGGGAACGAGCAGTACTTC. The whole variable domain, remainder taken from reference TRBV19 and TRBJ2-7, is DGGITQSPKYLFRKEGQNVTLSCEQNLNHDAMYWYRQDPGQGLRLIYYSQIVNDFQKGDIAEGYSVSREKKESFPLTVTSAQKNPTAFYLCASSIVGQGNEQYFGPGTRLTVT.

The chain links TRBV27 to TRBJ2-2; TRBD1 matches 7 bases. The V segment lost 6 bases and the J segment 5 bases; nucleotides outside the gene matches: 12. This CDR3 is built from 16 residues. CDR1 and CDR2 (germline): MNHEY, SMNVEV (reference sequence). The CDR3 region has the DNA TGTGCCAGCAGGCCCCTCATCGGGACAGTAACCGGGGAGCTGTTTTTT. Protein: CASRPLIGTVTGELFF.

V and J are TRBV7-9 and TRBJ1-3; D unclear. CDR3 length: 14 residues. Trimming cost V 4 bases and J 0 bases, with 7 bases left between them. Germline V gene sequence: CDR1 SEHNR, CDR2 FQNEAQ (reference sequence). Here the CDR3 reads CASSSGSSGNTIYF. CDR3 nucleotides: TGTGCCAGCAGCTCGGGGAGCTCTGGAAACACCATATATTTT.

The CDR3 DNA follows: TGTGCCAGCAGCTTCGGACAGAGCCTCGAAGCTTTCTTT. It specifies CASSFGQSLEAFF. The rearrangement uses TRBV5-6 and TRBJ1-1; D may be TRBD1 (6 bases). This CDR3 has 13 residues. Germline V gene lookup returns CDR1 SGHDT and CDR2 YYEEEE. Trimming cost V 2 bases and J 8 bases, with 13 bases left between them.

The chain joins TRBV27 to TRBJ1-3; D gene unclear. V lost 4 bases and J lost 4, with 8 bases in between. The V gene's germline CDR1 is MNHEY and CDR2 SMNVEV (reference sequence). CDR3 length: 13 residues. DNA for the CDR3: TGTGCCAGCAGTTCCTCCGTGGGAAACACCATATATTTT. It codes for CASSSSVGNTIYF.

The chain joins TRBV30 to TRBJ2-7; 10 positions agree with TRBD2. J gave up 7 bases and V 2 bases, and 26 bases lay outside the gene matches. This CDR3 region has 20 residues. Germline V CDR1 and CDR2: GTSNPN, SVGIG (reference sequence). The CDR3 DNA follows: TGTGCCTGGAGTCTTCGAGGGAGGTCCTCCAGCGGGAGGGCCCGGGGGGAGCAGTACTTC. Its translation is CAWSLRGRSSSGRARGEQYF. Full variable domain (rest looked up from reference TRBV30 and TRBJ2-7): SQTIHQWPATLVQPVGSPLSLECTVEGTSNPNLYWYRQAAGRGLQLLFYSVGIGQISSEVPQNLSASRPQDRQFILSSKKLLLSDSGFYLCAWSLRGRSSSGRARGEQYFGPGTRLTVT.

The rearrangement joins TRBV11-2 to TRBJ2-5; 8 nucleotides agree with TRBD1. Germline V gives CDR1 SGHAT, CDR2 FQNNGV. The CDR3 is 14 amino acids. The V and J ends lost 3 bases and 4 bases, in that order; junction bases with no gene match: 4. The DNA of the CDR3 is TGTGCCAGCAGCTTCCAAGACAGGGGAGAGACCCAGTACTTC. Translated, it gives CASSFQDRGETQYF.

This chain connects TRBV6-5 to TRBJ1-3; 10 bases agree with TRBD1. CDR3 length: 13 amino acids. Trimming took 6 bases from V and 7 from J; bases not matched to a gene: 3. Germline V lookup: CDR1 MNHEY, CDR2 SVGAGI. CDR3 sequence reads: CASRRTGGNTIYF. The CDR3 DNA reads TGTGCCAGCAGAAGGACAGGGGGGAACACCATATATTTT.